The sequence of this T cell receptor beta chain was determined in a study of vaccination effects on CD4 cells after COVID-19 (dated by TCRdb to 2021 to 2024). As for the study more broadly: Across the study, the median time from the second dose to post-vaccine sampling was 72 days (range 14 to 241). In both COVID-19 convalescent patients and infection-naive vaccine recipients, the study compared SARS-CoV-2 spike-specific CD4+ TCR repertoires from before mRNA vaccination with those from after it. Altogether, around ten COVID-19 convalescent patients and 4 SARS-CoV-2-naive healthy vaccine recipients made up the full study. The Oncomine TCR Beta short-read assay on an Illumina iSeq 100 was used to sequence cultures from other donors in the study.

Worth noting for this clone: The clone's antigen remains unknown. Within one base of it there is no much larger clone, and no base qualities were kept.

As encoded in the germline V gene, CDR1 is SGHRS while CDR2 is YFSETQ. The V end loses 4 bases and the J end loses 3 bases, and a stretch of 10 bases separates them. The cysteine opens and the phenylalanine closes a CDR3 of 14 amino acids. Kept here is only the CDR3 DNA, which spans 42 bases and is read in frame from base 1. The method was the immunoSEQ multiplex PCR assay. DNA from the cultured, isolated CD4+ T cells was subjected to TCR beta CDR3 sequencing. Processing in the source paper ran as follows. Non-productive TCR sequences were removed, reads were trimmed to the CDR3 region, and CDR3s of at least 7 amino acids were retained. Antigen-specific clonotypes were identified with the MANAFEST web app by comparing expansion in peptide wells against reference cultures. To be called positive, a clone needed expansion at FDR<0.05 compared with the reference and with all other wells, an odds ratio greater than 5, and a frequency greater than 0.1% in two replicate wells. Cross-reactive clonotypes were defined as significantly expanded in SARS-CoV-2 spike wells and in at least one common cold coronavirus spike condition. Using the stringdist R package, CDR3 similarity was measured by Levenshtein distance, and unrooted trees were constructed with ape in R 3.6.1. Not all clones reach the TCRdb copy of this immuneACCESS table, which keeps in-frame sequences only. Checked studies attribute under half of the gap to unresolved V genes and leave the rest unexplained. V, J and clone size are those of that table, while D and trimming were read from the DNA. Present in this sample are about 61,000 clones, around three quarters of which were seen just once. About 1.2% of the sample belongs to the ten largest clones.

Paper-wide results and their limitations: Among healthy vaccine recipients, nearly all vaccine-induced clones were SARS-CoV-2 mono-reactive, and only 1 of 255 was cross-reactive with common cold coronaviruses. At late post-vaccination timepoints, both infection-induced and vaccine-induced clones showed marked clonal contraction, consistent with waning T cell responses. Limitations of the study were the small number of convalescent patients and the absence of early post-infection timepoints.

In the ViraFEST assay, PBMC were stimulated with viral peptide pools, and antigen-specific CD4+ T cell clonotypes were then identified by expansion using TCR sequencing. After more than nine days of culture, CD4+ T cells were isolated with the EasySep CD4+ T cell isolation kit. Participants received two doses of either the BNT162b2 or the mRNA-1273 mRNA SARS-CoV-2 vaccine. None of the healthy vaccine recipients had a prior SARS-CoV-2 infection, which was confirmed by nucleocapsid antibody tests that came back negative both before and after vaccination. Each well held more than 1.5 million PBMC cultured in IMDM containing roughly 5.1% human AB serum, 10 IU/ml IL-2 and gentamicin, along with approximately 10 ug/ml peptides. On days 3 and 7, half of the culture medium was replaced with fresh IL-2-containing medium. Unless noted otherwise, every peptide stimulation condition was grown in triplicate wells. Using Ficoll-Paque Plus gradient centrifugation, PBMC were separated from whole blood and then either used fresh or cryopreserved at -140C. Overlapping peptide pools spanned the spike proteins of SARS-CoV-2 and the common cold coronaviruses HCoV-NL63, HCoV-OC43 and HCoV-229E. The QIAamp micro DNA kit was used to extract genomic DNA from the cultured CD4+ T cells.

Sequencing used CD4+ T cells from PBMCs cultured with HCoV-229E spike peptides, obtained after COVID-19 vaccination. What the cell subset or site label conveys for this sample: HCoV-229E spike overlapping peptide pool stimulation. This TCR was recovered from a human donor who received a COVID-19 vaccine. The V and J genes are TRBV5-1 and TRBJ1-4, with the D segment identity uncertain. The CDR3 reads as follows: CASSREGANEKLFF. The sequenced DNA is TGCGCCAGCAGCCGGGAAGGAGCTAATGAAAAACTGTTTTTT.